Below are 5 T cell receptor beta chains sequenced from a single sample in a study of lymphopenia after photon versus proton radiotherapy. TCRdb keeps only in-frame clones here, not all; method: immunoSEQ multiplex PCR. The table has some 20,000 clones, roughly nine tenths seen once; the top ten hold 8% to 10%. This specimen consisted of peripheral blood, obtained from a patient treated with proton-based radiotherapy. The source of these receptors is a man between 70 and 80 years old with pancreatic cancer.

The J gene is TRBJ2-3, the V gene TRBV5-6; TRBD1 matches at 9 bases. The germline V gene encodes CDR1 SGHDT and CDR2 YYEEEE. The CDR3 has 16 residues. V was pared by 2 bases and J by 6 bases, with 10 bases of the junction left unmatched. CDR3 nucleotide sequence: TGTGCCAGCAGCTTTCGGACAGGGGCCGCCGGGGATACGCAGTATTTT. It encodes CASSFRTGAAGDTQYF.

The V call is TRBV2, the J call TRBJ2-2; D call uncertain. The germline gives CDR1 SNHLY, CDR2 FYNNEI. Trimming left V 3 bases short and J 0 bases short, with 14 bases between. The CDR3 totals 17 residues. The DNA of the CDR3 is TGTGCCAGCAGTGAGGAGCGACTCTCCCCGAACACCGGGGAGCTGTTTTTT. Translating it yields CASSEERLSPNTGELFF. Supplemented by reference TRBV2 and TRBJ2-2, the full variable domain reads EPEVTQTPSHQVTQMGQEVILRCVPISNHLYFYWYRQILGQKVEFLVSFYNNEISEKSEIFDDQFSVERPDGSNFTLKIRSTKLEDSAMYFCASSEERLSPNTGELFFGEGSRLTVL.

The gene calls are TRBV6-4 and TRBJ2-2; 10 bases are shared with TRBD1. This CDR3 has 16 amino acids. Germline V CDR1 and CDR2: MRHNA, SNTAGT. V gave up 4 bases and J gave up 4 bases; unmatched junction bases: 6. Here the CDR3 reads CASSAPGTGATGELFF. The CDR3 DNA follows: TGTGCCAGCAGTGCCCCCGGGACAGGGGCCACCGGGGAGCTGTTTTTT.

In nucleotides, the CDR3 is TGTGCCAGCAGCAAAGCGGGGGGCTACAATGAGCAGTTCTTC. Its protein is CASSKAGGYNEQFF. The rearrangement links TRBV7-3 to TRBJ2-1; 9 nucleotides match TRBD2. Germline V gives CDR1 SGHTA, CDR2 FQGTGA. V lost 5 bases, J lost 3 bases, and 2 bases stayed unmatched. CDR3 length: 14 residues.

The chain employs TRBV6-5 and TRBJ2-7, with D possibly matching TRBD1 (6 bases). Trimming took 6 bases from V and 0 from J, leaving 12 bases between them. Germline CDR1 MNHEY, CDR2 SVGAGI. The CDR3 runs to 14 residues. This CDR3 is CASSPQGFSYEQYF. In DNA, the CDR3 is TGTGCCAGCAGCCCACAGGGCTTCTCCTACGAGCAGTACTTC.